This T cell receptor beta chain was recovered during a study of cytomegalovirus exposure and HLA in healthy donors. Study details: A previous analysis identified around 120 million unique TCR beta sequences derived from some 200 million T cells.

Notes on this clone: The antigen is undetermined.

Findings and caveats of the study: A later analysis reportedly found that, within productive TCRs, an Asian-associated ancestry cluster had fewer N-insertions than the mean observed across the approximately 600 donors. In a later analysis, compared with equally common non-associated chains, HLA-associated beta chains were more expanded. In a later analysis, TCR beta V- and J-gene trimming was associated with a missense DCLRE1C variant.

This CDR3 contains 17 residues. V dropped 0 bases and J dropped 8; count of bases not matched to a gene: 13. Germline CDR1 is SGHAT and CDR2 is FQDESV (reference sequence). PCR amplification relied on 60 Vbeta primers (plus 13 Jbeta primers). The data were produced by immunoSEQ multiplex PCR, yet TCRdb's version contains in-frame clones alone and is incomplete. The profile shows 150,000 to 170,000 clones, about four fifths of them singletons. The material sequenced was PBMCs. The chain carries TRBV11-1 and TRBJ2-1; 7 nucleotides match TRBD2. The TCR sequence derives from a man aged 25 to 40 in good health and CMV-seropositive. Here the CDR3 reads CASSLALAPSGGDEQFF. The CDR3 region has the DNA TGTGCCAGCAGCTTAGCACTTGCGCCTAGTGGGGGGGATGAGCAGTTCTTC.